The rows below give T cell receptor beta chains drawn from one sample of a study of radiation and T cells in renal cell carcinoma. Libraries were prepared by immunoSEQ multiplex PCR; TCRdb keeps only in-frame clonotypes and omits some of them. The sample yields 140,000 to 150,000 clones, about 87% seen once. The source material was blood, sampled from a patient whose treatment included radiotherapy and nephrectomy. The receptors stem from a woman between 65 and 79 years old with renal cell carcinoma. Each CDR3 is given with its conserved first and last residue. The D gene is left open where the match is weak. Only part of the rows carry a size: once, few, many, or a class if the clone is expanded.

>TRBJ2-1|TRBV5-8|.|TRBD1
CASSSPGQGPNEQFF
TGTGCCAGCAGCTCTCCGGGACAGGGTCCCAATGAGCAGTTCTTC
>TRBJ1-1|TRBV30|.|TRBD1
CAWGSDRGTEAFF
TGTGCCTGGGGGTCCGACAGGGGCACTGAAGCTTTCTTT
>TRBJ2-7|TRBV19|.|.
CASSATGTQVYEQYF
TGTGCCAGTAGTGCCACCGGGACTCAAGTCTACGAGCAGTACTTC
>TRBJ1-4|TRBV30|once|.
CAWSVRGRTNEKLFF
TGTGCCTGGAGTGTACGTGGCAGGACTAATGAAAAACTGTTTTTT
>TRBJ2-3|TRBV5-1|.|.
CASSYATDTQYF
TGCGCCAGCAGCTACGCGACAGATACGCAGTATTTT
>TRBJ2-5|TRBV5-6|.|.
CASNVARLLQETQYF
TGTGCCAGCAACGTCGCACGGCTACTCCAAGAGACCCAGTACTTC
>TRBJ1-5|TRBV10-3|.|.
CAISETGFQPQHF
TGTGCCATCAGTGAGACAGGGTTTCAGCCCCAGCATTTT
>TRBJ2-3|TRBV7-9|.|.
CASSLGGVGTDTQYF
TGTGCCAGCAGCTTAGGAGGGGTTGGCACAGATACGCAGTATTTT
>TRBJ1-6|TRBV7-2|.|.
CASSLGTWSYNSPLHF
TGTGCCAGCAGCCTTGGGACATGGTCCTATAATTCACCCCTCCACTTT
>TRBJ1-4|TRBV28|.|.
CASSLSRGPNEKLFF
TGTGCCAGCAGCCTGAGCAGGGGCCCTAATGAAAAACTGTTTTTT
>TRBJ1-3|TRBV4-1|.|.
CASSQDTRGHGNTIYF
TGCGCCAGCAGCCAAGATACCAGGGGTCATGGAAACACCATATATTTT
>TRBJ2-7|TRBV7-2|.|TRBD1
CASSLGRGSNEQYF
TGTGCCAGCAGCTTAGGCAGGGGGAGTAACGAGCAGTACTTC
>TRBJ1-1|TRBV5-6|.|TRBD1
CASSLKGAGSEAFF
TGTGCCAGCAGCTTGAAGGGGGCGGGCTCTGAAGCTTTCTTT
>TRBJ1-4|TRBV6-1|.|.
CASTQKAPNEKLFF
TGTGCCAGCACCCAAAAGGCGCCTAATGAAAAACTGTTTTTT
>TRBJ1-2|TRBV6-5|.|.
CASSYSTGKGTSYTF
TGTGCCAGCAGTTACTCCACAGGGAAGGGAACGAGCTACACCTTC
>TRBJ2-1|TRBV7-9|.|TRBD2
CASSPPGGEPPRFNEQFF
TGTGCCAGCAGCCCCCCTGGGGGGGAGCCCCCTAGATTCAATGAGCAGTTCTTC
>TRBJ2-6|TRBV10-3|many|.
CATVSGANVLTF
TGTGCCACCGTCTCTGGGGCCAACGTCCTGACTTTC
>TRBJ1-1|TRBV25-1|.|TRBD1
CASSGQGQAFF
TGTGCCAGCTCCGGACAGGGCCAAGCTTTCTTT
>TRBJ2-2|TRBV4-3|.|.
CASSQESAGGFTGELFF
TGCGCCAGCAGCCAAGAGTCGGCAGGGGGGTTCACCGGGGAGCTGTTTTTT
>TRBJ2-3|TRBV10-3|.|.
CAIKGGDIGTDTQYF
TGTGCCATCAAGGGTGGGGACATCGGCACAGATACGCAGTATTTT
>TRBJ2-7|TRBV13|.|.
CASSYQGGEQYF
TGTGCCAGCAGCTACCAAGGGGGCGAGCAGTACTTC
>TRBJ2-5|TRBV5-1|.|.
CASSLEPLKGETQYF
TGCGCCAGCAGCTTGGAACCCCTAAAGGGAGAGACCCAGTACTTC
>TRBJ2-2|TRBV2|.|.
CASTIRGLTGELFF
TGTGCCAGCACGATCCGGGGGCTGACCGGGGAGCTGTTTTTT
>TRBJ1-2|TRBV6-5|.|TRBD1
CASSPPGQLNYGYTF
TGTGCCAGCAGTCCCCCGGGACAGCTTAACTATGGCTACACCTTC
>TRBJ2-7|TRBV4-2|.|.
CASSQGSAGEQYF
TGTGCCAGCAGCCAAGGGTCTGCCGGGGAGCAGTACTTC
>TRBJ1-5|TRBV27|.|.
CASSPWQSVNQPQHF
TGTGCCAGCAGCCCCTGGCAAAGCGTCAATCAGCCCCAGCATTTT
>TRBJ1-2|TRBV5-4|.|TRBD1
CASSLGVSQGDYGYTF
TGTGCCAGCAGCTTGGGGGTGAGCCAGGGGGACTATGGCTACACCTTC
>TRBJ1-2|TRBV5-8|.|TRBD1
CASTETTGGLYGYTF
TGTGCCAGCACCGAGACAACAGGGGGCCTTTATGGCTACACCTTC
>TRBJ2-7|TRBV19|.|TRBD2
CASSMVAGVLNEQYF
TGTGCCAGTAGTATGGTGGCGGGGGTCCTTAACGAGCAGTACTTC
>TRBJ2-7|TRBV5-6|.|TRBD1
CASSLGQGRPYYEQYF
TGTGCCAGCAGCTTGGGACAGGGCAGGCCCTACTACGAGCAGTACTTC
>TRBJ1-1|TRBV5-1|.|.
CASSLVVGQGINTEAFF
TGCGCCAGCAGCTTGGTTGTTGGGCAGGGAATAAACACTGAAGCTTTCTTT
>TRBJ1-2|TRBV14|.|TRBD1
CASSQLTGSFYGYTF
TGTGCCAGCAGCCAACTGACAGGGTCCTTCTATGGCTACACCTTC
>TRBJ2-7|TRBV2|.|TRBD2
CASSIGTSGTTYEQYF
TGTGCCAGCAGTATCGGGACTAGCGGGACCACCTACGAGCAGTACTTC
>TRBJ2-4|TRBV6-6|.|.
CASRGTSGAVKNIQYF
TGTGCCAGCAGGGGGACTTCCGGGGCGGTCAAAAACATTCAGTACTTC
>TRBJ2-1|TRBV5-1|.|TRBD1
CASSEVGQGFYNEQFF
TGCGCCAGCAGCGAGGTGGGACAGGGCTTCTACAATGAGCAGTTCTTC